These 27 T cell receptor beta chains were sequenced from one sample in a study of identifying expanded T cells in peripheral blood. The data were produced by immunoSEQ multiplex PCR, yet TCRdb's version contains in-frame clones alone and is incomplete. This table has more than 85,000 clones, 88% appearing once. Sequencing was carried out using blood. These receptors all stem from a person aged 18 to 69 in good health.

The rearrangement links TRBV10-3 to TRBJ2-3; TRBD1 is a possible D gene (5 bases). V was clipped by 6 bases and J by 4 bases, with 11 bases between them. Germline V lookup: CDR1 ENHRY, CDR2 SYGVKD. This CDR3 region has 13 residues. CDR3 nucleotides: TGTGCCATCAGGCCCGGACACTCAGATACGCAGTATTTT. Its translation is CAIRPGHSDTQYF.

The count of this clone is one. V and J are TRBV5-1 and TRBJ1-5; TRBD1 agrees at 8 bases. Germline CDR1 reads SGHRS; CDR2 reads YFSETQ. The CDR3 covers 13 residues. The J segment lost 5 bases and the V segment lost 4 bases, leaving 2 bases of the junction unmatched. CDR3 sequence (DNA): TGCGCCAGCAGCCCGGACAGGGATCAGCCCCAGCATTTT. Translation gives CASSPDRDQPQHF. Full variable domain (missing parts from reference TRBV5-1 and TRBJ1-5): KAGVTQTPRYLIKTRGQQVTLSCSPISGHRSVSWYQQTPGQGLQFLFEYFSETQRNKGNFPGRFSGRQFSNSRSEMNVSTLELGDSALYLCASSPDRDQPQHFGDGTRLSIL.

The chain combines TRBV6-6 with TRBJ1-2; weak D call: TRBD1 (5 bases). Trimming took 2 bases from V and 7 from J, leaving 8 bases between them. The CDR3 is 12 residues long. Germline CDR1 is MNHNY and CDR2 is SVGAGI (reference sequence). CDR3 residues: CASSYMGVGYTF. CDR3 nucleotides: TGTGCCAGCAGTTACATGGGGGTTGGCTACACCTTC.

The chain couples TRBV5-1 to TRBJ2-2; 7 nucleotides line up with TRBD2. This CDR3 comprises 17 residues. Germline values: CDR1 SGHRS, CDR2 YFSETQ. V lost 4 bases and J lost 2; bases outside the gene matches: 11. The CDR3 reads CASSPGTTSINTGELFF. CDR3 DNA: TGCGCCAGCAGCCCAGGGACTACCTCCATAAACACCGGGGAGCTGTTTTTT.

By sample share, this clone is medium-sized (0.01 to 0.1%). The chain has TRBV7-2 and TRBJ2-7; D is possibly TRBD1 or TRBD2 (5 bases each). Germline lookup yields CDR1 SGHTA and CDR2 FQGNSA. V was pared by 7 bases and J by 3 bases, with 16 bases between. This CDR3 contains 14 residues. Written as DNA, the CDR3 is TGTGCCAGCACCGTGCCGGGGCTTAGCTACGAGCAGTACTTC. Its protein is CASTVPGLSYEQYF.

The chain is built from TRBV6-1 and TRBJ1-5, with 10 bases lining up with TRBD1. CDR1 and CDR2 from the germline V gene are MNHNS and SASEGT. The CDR3 runs 14 residues. Trimming removed 4 bases from V and 6 bases from J; junction bases left unmatched: 3. CDR3 bases: TGTGCCAGCAGTGTCAGACAGGGGGCTCAGCCCCAGCATTTT. Its translation: CASSVRQGAQPQHF.

This clone was seen just once. The J gene is TRBJ2-7, the V gene TRBV7-6; D not certain. Trimming left V 2 bases short and J 5 bases short, with 7 bases between. Germline CDR1 reads SGHVS; CDR2 reads FNYEAQ. This CDR3 has 12 amino acids. The CDR3 loop reads CASSLKQHEQYF. The DNA for the CDR3 is TGTGCCAGCAGCTTAAAGCAGCACGAGCAGTACTTC.

This chain joins TRBV4-3 and TRBJ2-5, with 7 bases fitting TRBD1. Germline CDR1 reads LGHNA; CDR2 reads YSLEER. V was pared by 3 bases and J by 0 bases, with 4 bases of the junction left unmatched. The CDR3 is made up of 15 amino acids. CDR3 bases: TGCGCCAGCAGCCACCAGACAGGGAACCAAGAGACCCAGTACTTC. Protein sequence: CASSHQTGNQETQYF.

The rearrangement uses TRBV19 and TRBJ2-7; D is unresolved. Germline V CDR1 and CDR2: LNHDA, SQIVND (reference sequence). Trimming took off 5 bases at V and 5 bases at J, with 13 bases between the two ends. The CDR3 has 13 amino acids. CDR3 region: CASSETTLNEQYF. The CDR3 nucleotides are TGTGCCAGTAGTGAGACAACCCTAAACGAGCAGTACTTC.

This clone was observed once. V is TRBV27 and J is TRBJ2-7; 11 nucleotides line up with TRBD2. The germline V gene has CDR1 MNHEY and CDR2 SMNVEV (reference sequence). The CDR3 length is 14 residues. V trimming: 0 bases; J trimming: 12 bases; junction bases outside the gene matches: 7. CDR3 region: CASSLSSGRAFRYF. CDR3 nucleotide sequence: TGTGCCAGCAGTTTATCTAGCGGGAGGGCCTTCAGGTACTTC.

This clone has only a few counts. J is TRBJ1-6 and V is TRBV19; unclear D gene. There are 12 residues in the CDR3. Germline V gives CDR1 LNHDA, CDR2 SQIVND (reference sequence). Trimming cost V 2 bases and J 9 bases, with 5 bases left between them. CDR3 in amino acids: CASSILGSPLHF. The CDR3 DNA reads as TGTGCCAGTAGTATACTGGGTTCACCCCTCCACTTT.

This sequence joins TRBV2 and TRBJ1-1; 7 bases fit TRBD1. Trimming removed 9 bases from V and 0 bases from J; junction bases left unmatched: 7. Per the germline V gene, CDR1 is SNHLY and CDR2 is FYNNEI. The CDR3 length is 14 residues. The DNA for the CDR3 is TGTGCCAGTTTAATCAGGGGGATGAACACTGAAGCTTTCTTT. Translated, it gives CASLIRGMNTEAFF.

The chain has TRBV12-5 and TRBJ1-2; TRBD1 is a possible D gene (6 bases). V gave up 3 bases and J gave up 3 bases, with 11 bases separating them. There are 14 residues in the CDR3. CDR1 LGHNT and CDR2 FRNRAP come from the germline V gene. CDR3 loop: CASGLDQGYYGYTF. The DNA for the CDR3 is TGTGCTAGTGGTTTAGATCAGGGGTACTATGGCTACACCTTC.

The chain couples TRBV7-8 to TRBJ2-5, with D perhaps assigned TRBD1 or TRBD2 (6 bases each). The CDR3 sequence is 17 residues long. Germline lookup yields CDR1 SGHVS and CDR2 FQNEAQ. Trimming stripped 7 bases from V and 4 bases from J, with 25 bases between. The CDR3 region has the DNA TGTGCCAGCACCCCTTGGGGTAGGGGGGCCTGGGGAGAGACCCAGTACTTC. Its translation: CASTPWGRGAWGETQYF.

This clone has a handful of counts. V and J are TRBV5-6 and TRBJ1-2; 8 bases are a match to TRBD1. V lost 4 bases and J lost 5; bases outside the gene matches: 10. This CDR3 comprises 15 residues. Germline values: CDR1 SGHDT, CDR2 YYEEEE. The CDR3 here is CASSIGQGTRYGYTF. In nucleotides, the CDR3 is TGTGCCAGCAGCATCGGACAGGGTACTAGGTATGGCTACACCTTC.

The chain has TRBV6-5 and TRBJ2-3; D may correspond to TRBD1 or TRBD2 (5 bases each). The V end was cut by 8 bases, the J end by 4 bases, with 19 bases between. This CDR3 has 15 residues. The germline CDR1 and CDR2 sequences are MNHEY and SVGAGI. The CDR3 loop is CASRKGPQRADTQYF. The CDR3 coding sequence is TGTGCCAGCCGCAAGGGGCCTCAGAGGGCAGATACGCAGTATTTT.

The rearrangement uses TRBV5-5 and TRBJ2-2, with D possibly being TRBD1 (6 bases). Trimming removed 3 bases from V and 6 bases from J, with 9 bases in between. Germline CDR1 and CDR2: SGHKS and YYEKEE (reference sequence). The CDR3 is 13 residues long. The CDR3 region is CASSSRGAGELFF. DNA of the CDR3: TGTGCCAGCAGCTCCAGGGGAGCCGGGGAGCTGTTTTTT. Full variable domain (missing parts from reference TRBV5-5 and TRBJ2-2): DAGVTQSPTHLIKTRGQQVTLRCSPISGHKSVSWYQQVLGQGPQFIFQYYEKEERGRGNFPDRFSARQFPNYSSELNVNALLLGDSALYLCASSSRGAGELFFGEGSRLTVL.

V gene TRBV18 combines with J gene TRBJ2-7; D is uncertain. This CDR3 comprises 14 residues. Germline V CDR1 and CDR2: KGHSH, LQKENI. V lost 0 bases and J lost 2, with 8 bases in between. CDR3 sequence reads: CASSPPYLTYEQYF. The CDR3 DNA reads TGTGCCAGCTCACCACCGTACTTGACCTACGAGCAGTACTTC.

The chain uses TRBV6-6 and TRBJ2-7; D is unresolved. This CDR3 region has 12 residues. The V gene's germline CDR1 is MNHNY and CDR2 SVGAGI (reference sequence). Trimming took 10 bases from V and 2 from J, leaving 12 bases between them. CDR3 coding DNA: TGTGCCACCTATAGAGAAGCCTACGAGCAGTACTTC. It is translated as CATYREAYEQYF.

This clone was detected only once. The chain is built from TRBV7-7 and TRBJ2-3; D not certain. CDR1 and CDR2 from the germline V gene are SSHAT and FNYEAQ (reference sequence). This CDR3 has 14 amino acids. Trimming pared 1 base from V and 1 base from J, leaving 6 bases between. The CDR3 DNA is TGTGCCAGCAGCTTAGGGTTAGGCACAGATACGCAGTATTTT. Its translation is CASSLGLGTDTQYF.

The chain couples TRBV30 to TRBJ2-5; 13 bases fit TRBD2. The CDR3 extends over 16 amino acids. The germline CDR1 and CDR2 sequences are GTSNPN and SVGIG (reference sequence). V dropped 3 bases and J dropped 5; count of bases not matched to a gene: 9. CDR3 protein: CAWSQPGLAGVETQYF. CDR3 nucleotides: TGTGCCTGGAGCCAGCCCGGACTAGCGGGGGTCGAGACCCAGTACTTC.

The V gene is TRBV5-8, the J gene TRBJ2-1; no firm D call. This CDR3 comprises 12 residues. Germline CDR1 SGHTS, CDR2 YDEGEE. Trimming pared 1 base from V and 1 base from J, leaving 0 bases between. CDR3 sequence (DNA): TGTGCCAGCAGCTTGTCCTACAATGAGCAGTTCTTC. It translates to CASSLSYNEQFF.

The rearrangement links TRBV6-5 to TRBJ2-1; D is unresolved. The germline V and J ends were trimmed by 6 bases and 0 bases, with 12 bases remaining between them. The CDR3 extends over 15 amino acids. Germline assignment: CDR1 MNHEY and CDR2 SVGAGI. DNA of the CDR3: TGTGCCAGCAGACCTGCCGGAAGCTCCTACAATGAGCAGTTCTTC. It translates to CASRPAGSSYNEQFF.

The CDR3 sequence: CAGEGGGYGYTF. As DNA, the CDR3 is TGTGCCGGCGAGGGGGGAGGATATGGCTACACCTTC. The chain is built from TRBV7-5 and TRBJ1-2. TRBV7-5 is assigned pseudogene status. The CDR3 length is 12 residues.

The rearrangement uses TRBV5-1 and TRBJ1-1; D uncertain. CDR1 and CDR2 (germline): SGHRS, YFSETQ. V lost 1 base and J 4 bases, leaving 17 bases between the germline ends. This CDR3 region has 16 residues. The DNA of the CDR3 is TGCGCCAGCAGCTTGTATACGTCCCCGGAACCCACTGAAGCTTTCTTT. This encodes CASSLYTSPEPTEAFF. Complete variable domain (other parts from reference TRBV5-1 and TRBJ1-1): KAGVTQTPRYLIKTRGQQVTLSCSPISGHRSVSWYQQTPGQGLQFLFEYFSETQRNKGNFPGRFSGRQFSNSRSEMNVSTLELGDSALYLCASSLYTSPEPTEAFFGQGTRLTVV.

The chain's CDR3 is CARSFVAGYDYGYTF. The CDR3 DNA sequence: TGTGCCAGAAGCTTCGTAGCTGGGTATGACTATGGCTACACCTTC. The chain recombines TRBV5-3 with TRBJ1-2; D gene uncertain. TRBV5-3 falls under the ORF class, with uncertain function. The V and J ends lost 2 bases and 3 bases respectively, with 14 bases between them. The length of the CDR3 is 15 residues.

The V and J genes are TRBV7-2 and TRBJ1-2; D possibly corresponds to TRBD1 (6 bases). With 5 bases removed from V and 4 bases from J, the gap between germline ends came to 17 bases. Germline V lookup: CDR1 SGHTA, CDR2 FQGNSA. The CDR3 contains 15 residues. The CDR3 nucleotides read TGTGCCAGCAGCATAGGGACGACAGGATTCTATGGCTACACCTTC. This encodes CASSIGTTGFYGYTF. Combining the CDR3 with reference TRBV7-2 and TRBJ1-2 gives the whole variable domain GAGVSQSPSNKVTEKGKDVELRCDPISGHTALYWYRQSLGQGLEFLIYFQGNSAPDKSGLPSDRFSAERTGGSVSTLTIQRTQQEDSAVYLCASSIGTTGFYGYTFGSGTRLTVV.